The next 5 T cell receptor beta chains were all read from a single sample in a study of cytomegalovirus exposure and HLA in healthy donors. The PCR ran on 60 Vbeta and 13 Jbeta primers. Profiling relied on immunoSEQ multiplex PCR, and the TCRdb table lists in-frame clones only, not all of them. The repertoire holds tens of thousands of clones, with 70% to 80% as singletons. Sequencing was done on a sample of PBMCs. The receptors derive from a female donor in good health and CMV-seronegative.

The gene calls are TRBV9 and TRBJ1-1; 8 bases are shared with TRBD1. V lost 4 bases, J lost 8 bases, and 4 bases stayed unmatched. CDR3 size: 12 residues. Germline V CDR1 and CDR2: SGDLS, YYNGEE. CDR3 DNA: TGTGCCAGCAGCTTAGACAGGGGAGAAGCTTTCTTT. Encoded protein: CASSLDRGEAFF.

As DNA, the CDR3 is TGTGCCAGCAGTAACCCCGGGACAGGGACCTACGAGCAGTACTTC. It translates to CASSNPGTGTYEQYF. This chain connects TRBV2 to TRBJ2-7; 9 nucleotides align to TRBD1. The CDR3 runs to 15 residues. Trimming removed 5 bases from V and 2 bases from J; junction bases left unmatched: 7. CDR1 is SNHLY, CDR2 FYNNEI, per germline.

The chain uses TRBV29-1 and TRBJ2-2, with 10 bases that match TRBD1. Per germline, CDR1 SQVTM and CDR2 ANQGSEA. The CDR3 runs 15 residues. The trim removed 7 bases at V and 4 bases at J, leaving 9 bases unmatched. The CDR3 loop reads CSARDRGLGTGELFF. The CDR3 DNA follows: TGCAGCGCCCGGGACAGGGGATTAGGCACCGGGGAGCTGTTTTTT.

J is TRBJ1-5 and V is TRBV5-6; a weak D match, TRBD1 (6 bases). The CDR3 loop spans 14 amino acids. V lost 1 base and J lost 7, with 12 bases in between. Looked up from germline, CDR1 is SGHDT and CDR2 is YYEEEE. CDR3 nucleotides: TGTGCCAGCAGCTTGATAGGGGGGGAGCAGCCCCAGCATTTT. It translates to CASSLIGGEQPQHF. Supplemented by reference TRBV5-6 and TRBJ1-5, the full variable domain reads DAGVTQSPTHLIKTRGQQVTLRCSPKSGHDTVSWYQQALGQGPQFIFQYYEEEERQRGNFPDRFSGHQFPNYSSELNVNALLLGDSALYLCASSLIGGEQPQHFGDGTRLSIL.

J is TRBJ2-1 and V is TRBV7-6; D may be TRBD2 (6 bases). There are 15 residues in the CDR3. Per the germline V gene, CDR1 is SGHVS and CDR2 is FNYEAQ. V was pared by 4 bases and J by 2 bases, with 12 bases between. The DNA of the CDR3 is TGTGCCAGCAGCTATTACAGACTAGCCTACAATGAGCAGTTCTTC. The encoded protein is CASSYYRLAYNEQFF.